This passage covers 17 T cell receptor beta chains from one sample sequenced in a study of cytomegalovirus exposure and HLA in healthy donors. The study ran its PCR with 60 Vbeta and 13 Jbeta primers. Repertoires were generated with immunoSEQ multiplex PCR, while TCRdb's copy carries only in-frame clones and drops some. This repertoire includes about 160,000 clones. What was sequenced was PBMCs. The source of these receptors is a man aged 25-45 years in good health and CMV-seronegative.

The chain employs TRBV19 and TRBJ1-4, with a possible D match to TRBD1 (5 bases). There are 16 residues in the CDR3. The germline V gene encodes CDR1 LNHDA and CDR2 SQIVND (reference sequence). Trimming took 6 bases from V and 0 from J, leaving 14 bases between them. CDR3 sequence reads: CASSLDILTTNEKLFF. The CDR3, as DNA: TGTGCCAGTAGCCTGGACATCCTCACAACTAATGAAAAACTGTTTTTT.

The chain carries TRBV5-1 and TRBJ1-1, with TRBD1 as a possible D gene (5 bases). From germline, CDR1 is SGHRS and CDR2 YFSETQ. The length of the CDR3 is 14 residues. V shed 1 base and J shed 4 bases, with 11 bases lying between them. DNA of the CDR3: TGCGCCAGCAGCTTGATAGACAGATCCACTGAAGCTTTCTTT. It translates to CASSLIDRSTEAFF.

V and J are TRBV10-2 and TRBJ1-4; 10 bases match TRBD1. V was pared by 6 bases and J by 8 bases, with 3 bases of the junction left unmatched. The CDR3 has 13 residues. Germline CDR1 and CDR2: WSHSY and SAAADI. The chain's CDR3 is CASRTGGGEKLFF. CDR3 coding DNA: TGCGCCAGCAGGACAGGGGGCGGAGAAAAACTGTTTTTT.

This chain connects TRBV4-3 to TRBJ2-3; 8 bases are a match to TRBD2. Germline V CDR1 and CDR2: LGHNA, YSLEER. This CDR3 region has 16 residues. V was clipped by 3 bases and J by 6 bases; unmatched bases: 11. The CDR3 loop reads CASSQSAGDGADTQYF. CDR3 nucleotide sequence: TGCGCCAGCAGCCAGTCAGCGGGAGATGGGGCGGATACGCAGTATTTT.

The CDR3 DNA reads as TGTGCCAGCTCACCCCTGACAGGCCAAGAGACCCAGTACTTC. This encodes CASSPLTGQETQYF. This rearrangement joins TRBV18 to TRBJ2-5, with TRBD1 as a possible D gene (6 bases). The CDR3 runs 14 residues. CDR1 is KGHSH and CDR2 is LQKENI in the germline V gene. With 3 bases removed from V and 1 base from J, the gap between germline ends came to 9 bases.

The J gene is TRBJ2-4, the V gene TRBV7-6; possibly TRBD1 for D (5 bases). CDR1 and CDR2 (germline): SGHVS, FNYEAQ. The CDR3 consists of 15 residues. The V end lost 5 bases, the J end lost 5 bases, and 16 bases lay between the germline ends. This chain's CDR3 is CASSPGVGVENIQYF. CDR3 in DNA: TGTGCCAGCAGCCCAGGCGTAGGGGTCGAAAACATTCAGTACTTC.

Details on this clone: Other DNA variants within this sample encode the same CDR3. V is TRBV7-2 and J is TRBJ2-7, with unresolved D. The CDR3 sequence is 11 residues long. The germline V gene encodes CDR1 SGHTA and CDR2 FQGNSA. The V end was cut by 4 bases, the J end by 3 bases, with 4 bases between. The CDR3 DNA follows: TGTGCCAGCAGCTCGTACTACGAGCAGTACTTC. This sequence encodes CASSSYYEQYF.

The J gene is TRBJ1-5, the V gene TRBV10-1; D is unresolved. CDR1 and CDR2 (germline): WNHNN, SYGVQD (reference sequence). The CDR3 spans 10 residues. Trimming took 8 bases from V and 4 from J, leaving 3 bases between them. This CDR3 is CASQNQPQHF. CDR3 coding DNA: TGCGCCAGCCAAAATCAGCCCCAGCATTTT.

The genes are TRBV6-5 and TRBJ1-4, with D possibly being TRBD1 (5 bases). The CDR3 consists of 16 residues. The V gene lost 0 bases and the J gene lost 8 bases, with 16 bases spanning the gap. In germline, CDR1 is MNHEY, CDR2 SVGAGI. As DNA, the CDR3 is TGTGCCAGCAGTTACTCGGGGCCGGCGATGATAGAAAAACTGTTTTTT. Translating it yields CASSYSGPAMIEKLFF.

The chain couples TRBV5-8 to TRBJ1-1; D call uncertain. The CDR3 spans 17 residues. V was cut by 2 bases and J by 0 bases, with 17 bases left in between. Germline CDR1 reads SGHTS; CDR2 reads YDEGEE. CDR3 DNA sequence: TGTGCCAGCAGCTTCCGCATTGTCAGATACCTGAACACTGAAGCTTTCTTT. Its protein is CASSFRIVRYLNTEAFF. The complete variable domain, with remaining parts taken from reference TRBV5-8 and TRBJ1-1, reads EAGVTQSPTHLIKTRGQQATLRCSPISGHTSVYWYQQALGLGLQFLLWYDEGEERNRGNFPPRFSGRQFPNYSSELNVNALELEDSALYLCASSFRIVRYLNTEAFFGQGTRLTVV.

The rearrangement uses TRBV4-1 and TRBJ1-1; no clear D gene. Germline CDR1 is MGHRA and CDR2 is YSYEKL. The CDR3 runs 15 residues. V lost 4 bases, J lost 5 bases, and 17 bases lay in between. The CDR3 reads CASSLAGSGGTEAFF. The CDR3, as DNA: TGCGCCAGCAGCCTCGCCGGCTCAGGCGGGACTGAAGCTTTCTTT.

For the CDR3, the DNA is TGTGCCAGTAGTACAACAGGGGGCTCTGGAAACACCATATATTTT. This sequence encodes CASSTTGGSGNTIYF. The chain has TRBV19 and TRBJ1-3, with 8 bases identical to TRBD1. Trimming at V came to 4 bases and at J to 0 bases, leaving 2 bases not matched to a gene. The germline gives CDR1 LNHDA, CDR2 SQIVND (reference sequence). CDR3 size: 15 residues.

The chain carries TRBV7-7 and TRBJ1-6, with TRBD1 as a possible D gene (6 bases). The CDR3 extends over 17 amino acids. The ends were cut back, 5 bases at V and 8 bases at J, with 22 bases in the middle. Germline CDR1 reads SSHAT; CDR2 reads FNYEAQ (reference sequence). The CDR3 bases are TGTGCCAGCAGCCCAATTTGCCCGATACAGGGTCATTCACCCCTCCACTTT. Encoded protein: CASSPICPIQGHSPLHF.

A word on this clone: The junction and the germline gene differ at one end; a read error may be behind it. Distinct nucleotide sequences in the sample also encode this CDR3. The chain joins TRBV4-3 to TRBJ2-3; 9 nucleotides line up with TRBD2. Per the germline V gene, CDR1 is LGHNA and CDR2 is YSLEER. The CDR3 totals 17 residues. In DNA, the CDR3 is TGCGCCAGTAGCCCAAAACTAGCGGGCCTGGGTACAGATACGCAGTATTTT. Translating gives CASSPKLAGLGTDTQYF.

The chain has TRBV4-2 and TRBJ2-7; TRBD2 matches 11 bases. Germline V gene sequence: CDR1 LGHNA, CDR2 YNFKEQ. V was pared by 1 base and J by 2 bases, with 10 bases of the junction left unmatched. The CDR3 loop spans 18 amino acids. The CDR3 protein is CASSQGFPLAGVTYEQYF. The CDR3 coding sequence is TGTGCCAGCAGCCAAGGGTTCCCACTAGCGGGAGTTACCTACGAGCAGTACTTC.

The chain is built from TRBV5-1 and TRBJ2-2, with TRBD1 matching 8 bases. Losses at the gene ends were 0 bases for V and 1 base for J; bases not matched to a gene: 8. This CDR3 has 18 residues. Germline V lookup: CDR1 SGHRS, CDR2 YFSETQ. The CDR3 DNA follows: TGCGCCAGCAGCTTGGCCAGGGGGCTAGGGTTGAACACCGGGGAGCTGTTTTTT. It encodes CASSLARGLGLNTGELFF.

The V and J genes are TRBV7-2 and TRBJ2-3, with D perhaps matching TRBD2 (5 bases). The germline V gene encodes CDR1 SGHTA and CDR2 FQGNSA. This CDR3 is 13 amino acids long. V was trimmed by 5 bases and J by 9 bases, leaving 15 bases between them. This CDR3 is CASSATLETTQYF. In nucleotides, the CDR3 is TGTGCCAGCAGCGCAACACTAGAAACAACGCAGTATTTT.